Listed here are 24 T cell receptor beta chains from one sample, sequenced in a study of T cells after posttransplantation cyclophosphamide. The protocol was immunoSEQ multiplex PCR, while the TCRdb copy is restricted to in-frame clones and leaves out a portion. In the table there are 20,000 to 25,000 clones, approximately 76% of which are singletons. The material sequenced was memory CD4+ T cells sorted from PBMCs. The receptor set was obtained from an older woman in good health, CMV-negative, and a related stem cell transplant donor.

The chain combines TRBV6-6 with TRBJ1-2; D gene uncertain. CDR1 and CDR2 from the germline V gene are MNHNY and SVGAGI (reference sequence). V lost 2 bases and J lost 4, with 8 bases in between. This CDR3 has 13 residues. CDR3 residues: CASSYRAGYGYTF. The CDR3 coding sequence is TGTGCCAGCAGTTACAGGGCGGGCTATGGCTACACCTTC.

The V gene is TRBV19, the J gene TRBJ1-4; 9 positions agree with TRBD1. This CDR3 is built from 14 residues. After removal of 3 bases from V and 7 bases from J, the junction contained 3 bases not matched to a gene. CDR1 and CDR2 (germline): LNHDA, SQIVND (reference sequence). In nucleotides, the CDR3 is TGTGCCAGTAGTATGACAGGGGGTCCTGAAAAACTGTTTTTT. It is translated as CASSMTGGPEKLFF.

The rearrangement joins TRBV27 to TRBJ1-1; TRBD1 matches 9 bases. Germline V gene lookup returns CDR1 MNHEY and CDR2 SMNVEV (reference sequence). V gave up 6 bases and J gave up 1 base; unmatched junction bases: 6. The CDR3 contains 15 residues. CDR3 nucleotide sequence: TGTGCCAGCAGACCCCCGGGACAGGGGAACACTGAAGCTTTCTTT. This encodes CASRPPGQGNTEAFF.

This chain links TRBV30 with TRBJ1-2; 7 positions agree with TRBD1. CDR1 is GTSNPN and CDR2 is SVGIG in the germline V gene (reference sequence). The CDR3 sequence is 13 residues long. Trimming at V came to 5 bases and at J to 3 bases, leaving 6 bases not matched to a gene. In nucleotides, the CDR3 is TGTGCCTGGGGGACAGCTCAATACTATGGCTACACCTTC. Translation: CAWGTAQYYGYTF.

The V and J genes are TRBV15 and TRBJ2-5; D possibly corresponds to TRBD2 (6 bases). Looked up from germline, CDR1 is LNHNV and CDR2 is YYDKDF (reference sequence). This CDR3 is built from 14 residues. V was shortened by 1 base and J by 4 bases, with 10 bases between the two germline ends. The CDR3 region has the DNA TGTGCCACCAGCAGAGGGGGGGTCGGAGAGACCCAGTACTTC. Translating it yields CATSRGGVGETQYF.

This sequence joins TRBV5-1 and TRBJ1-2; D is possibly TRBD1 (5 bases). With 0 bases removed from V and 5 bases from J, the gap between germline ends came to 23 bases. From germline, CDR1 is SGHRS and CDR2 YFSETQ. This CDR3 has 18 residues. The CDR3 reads CASSLDVGGMGGRYGYTF. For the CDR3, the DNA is TGCGCCAGCAGCTTGGACGTCGGGGGGATGGGAGGGAGATATGGCTACACCTTC. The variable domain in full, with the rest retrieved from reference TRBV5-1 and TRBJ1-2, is KAGVTQTPRYLIKTRGQQVTLSCSPISGHRSVSWYQQTPGQGLQFLFEYFSETQRNKGNFPGRFSGRQFSNSRSEMNVSTLELGDSALYLCASSLDVGGMGGRYGYTFGSGTRLTVV.

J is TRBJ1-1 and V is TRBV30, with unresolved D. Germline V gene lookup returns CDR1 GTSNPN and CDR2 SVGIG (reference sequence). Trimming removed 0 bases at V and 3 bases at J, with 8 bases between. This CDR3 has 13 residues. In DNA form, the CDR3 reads TGTGCCTGGAGTGTGTCGAGGGACACTGAAGCTTTCTTT. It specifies CAWSVSRDTEAFF.

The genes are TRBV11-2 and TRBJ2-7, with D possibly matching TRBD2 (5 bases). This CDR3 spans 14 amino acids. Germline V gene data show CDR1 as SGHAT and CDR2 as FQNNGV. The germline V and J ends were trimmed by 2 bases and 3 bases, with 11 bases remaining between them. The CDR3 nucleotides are TGTGCCAGCAGCTTAAGCAGAGGAGGCTACGAGCAGTACTTC. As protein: CASSLSRGGYEQYF.

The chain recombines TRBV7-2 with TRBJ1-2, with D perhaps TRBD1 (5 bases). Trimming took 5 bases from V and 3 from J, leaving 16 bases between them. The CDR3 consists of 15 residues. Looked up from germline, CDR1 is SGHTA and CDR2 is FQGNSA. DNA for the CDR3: TGTGCCAGCAGCCCCGGGGGGGTGTCAGACTATGGCTACACCTTC. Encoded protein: CASSPGGVSDYGYTF. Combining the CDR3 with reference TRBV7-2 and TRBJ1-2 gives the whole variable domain GAGVSQSPSNKVTEKGKDVELRCDPISGHTALYWYRQSLGQGLEFLIYFQGNSAPDKSGLPSDRFSAERTGGSVSTLTIQRTQQEDSAVYLCASSPGGVSDYGYTFGSGTRLTVV.

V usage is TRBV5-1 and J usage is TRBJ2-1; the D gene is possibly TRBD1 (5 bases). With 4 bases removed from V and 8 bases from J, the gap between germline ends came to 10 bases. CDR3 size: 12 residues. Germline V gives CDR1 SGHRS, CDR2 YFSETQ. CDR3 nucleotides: TGCGCCAGCAGCCCAACAGGCTATGAGCAGTTCTTC. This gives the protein CASSPTGYEQFF.

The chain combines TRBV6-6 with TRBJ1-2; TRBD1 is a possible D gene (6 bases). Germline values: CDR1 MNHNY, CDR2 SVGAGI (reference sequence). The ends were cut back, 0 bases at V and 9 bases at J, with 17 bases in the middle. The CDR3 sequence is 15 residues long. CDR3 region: CASSYSGGAPGSYTF. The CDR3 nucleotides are TGTGCCAGCAGTTACTCTGGGGGCGCCCCAGGGAGCTACACCTTC.

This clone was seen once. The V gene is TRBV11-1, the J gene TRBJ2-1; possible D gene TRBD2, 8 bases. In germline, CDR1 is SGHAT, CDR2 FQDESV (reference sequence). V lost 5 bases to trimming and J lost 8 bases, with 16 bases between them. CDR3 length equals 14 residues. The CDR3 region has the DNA TGTGCCAGCAGCAAGGGACTAGGGGGCGATGAGCAGTTCTTC. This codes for CASSKGLGGDEQFF.

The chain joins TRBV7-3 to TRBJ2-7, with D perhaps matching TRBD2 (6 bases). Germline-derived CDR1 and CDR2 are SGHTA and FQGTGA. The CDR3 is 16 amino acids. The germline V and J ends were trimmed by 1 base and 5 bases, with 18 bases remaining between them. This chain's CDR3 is CASSLRGYGGRNEQYF. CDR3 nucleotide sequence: TGTGCCAGCAGCTTAAGAGGTTACGGGGGTCGGAACGAGCAGTACTTC.

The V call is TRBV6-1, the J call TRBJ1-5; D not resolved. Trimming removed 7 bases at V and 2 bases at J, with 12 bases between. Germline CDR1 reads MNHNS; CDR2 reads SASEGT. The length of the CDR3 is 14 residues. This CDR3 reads CASTSGIGNQPQHF. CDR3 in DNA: TGTGCCAGCACGTCGGGTATTGGCAATCAGCCCCAGCATTTT.

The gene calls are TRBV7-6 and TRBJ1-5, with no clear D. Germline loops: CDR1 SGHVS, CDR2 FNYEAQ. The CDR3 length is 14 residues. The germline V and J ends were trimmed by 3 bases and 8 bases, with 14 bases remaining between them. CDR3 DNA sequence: TGTGCCAGCAGCTTTAGAGGGAGGTCGGAGCCCCAGCATTTT. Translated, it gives CASSFRGRSEPQHF.

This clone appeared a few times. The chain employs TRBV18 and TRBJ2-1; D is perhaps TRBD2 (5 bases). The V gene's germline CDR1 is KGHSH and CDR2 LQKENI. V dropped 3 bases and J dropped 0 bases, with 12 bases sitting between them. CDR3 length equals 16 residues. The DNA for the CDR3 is TGTGCCAGCTCACCTTGGACTGGGAGCTCCTACAATGAGCAGTTCTTC. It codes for CASSPWTGSSYNEQFF.

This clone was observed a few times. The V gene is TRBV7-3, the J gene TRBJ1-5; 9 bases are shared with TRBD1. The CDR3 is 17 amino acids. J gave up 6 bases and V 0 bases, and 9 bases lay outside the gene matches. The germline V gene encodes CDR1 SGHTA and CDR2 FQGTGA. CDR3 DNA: TGTGCCAGCAGCTTAACCGAAACAGGGGGCACGGGTCAGCCCCAGCATTTT. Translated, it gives CASSLTETGGTGQPQHF.

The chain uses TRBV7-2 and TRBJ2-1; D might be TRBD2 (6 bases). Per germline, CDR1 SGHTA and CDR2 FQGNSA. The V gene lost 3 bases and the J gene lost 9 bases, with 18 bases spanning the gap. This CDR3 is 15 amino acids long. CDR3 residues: CASSFVGGPQSEQFF. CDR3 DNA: TGTGCCAGCAGCTTTGTCGGGGGACCTCAGAGTGAGCAGTTCTTC.

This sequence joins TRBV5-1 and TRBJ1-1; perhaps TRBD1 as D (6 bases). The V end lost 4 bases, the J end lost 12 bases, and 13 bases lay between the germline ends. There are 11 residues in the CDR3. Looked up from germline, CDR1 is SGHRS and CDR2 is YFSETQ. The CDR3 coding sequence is TGCGCCAGCAGCCGAAACAGGGTAACTTTCTTT. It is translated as CASSRNRVTFF.

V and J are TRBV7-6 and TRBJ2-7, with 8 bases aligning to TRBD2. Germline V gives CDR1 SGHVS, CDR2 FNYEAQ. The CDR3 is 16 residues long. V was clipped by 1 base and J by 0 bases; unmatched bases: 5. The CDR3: CASSLGAGRASYEQYF. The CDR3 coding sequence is TGTGCCAGCAGCTTAGGTGCCGGGAGGGCCTCCTACGAGCAGTACTTC.

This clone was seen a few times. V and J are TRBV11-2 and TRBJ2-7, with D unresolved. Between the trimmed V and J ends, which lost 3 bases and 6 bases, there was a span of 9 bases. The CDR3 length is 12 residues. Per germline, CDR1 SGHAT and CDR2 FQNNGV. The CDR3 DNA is TGTGCCAGCAGCTTCGAGCGTATCGAGCAGTACTTC. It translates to CASSFERIEQYF.

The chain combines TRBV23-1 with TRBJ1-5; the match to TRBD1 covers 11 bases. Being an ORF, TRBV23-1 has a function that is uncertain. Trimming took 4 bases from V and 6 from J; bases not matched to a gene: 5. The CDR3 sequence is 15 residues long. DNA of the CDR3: TGCGCCAGCAGTCCCCGGACAGGGGGCAGTCAGCCCCAGCATTTT. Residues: CASSPRTGGSQPQHF.

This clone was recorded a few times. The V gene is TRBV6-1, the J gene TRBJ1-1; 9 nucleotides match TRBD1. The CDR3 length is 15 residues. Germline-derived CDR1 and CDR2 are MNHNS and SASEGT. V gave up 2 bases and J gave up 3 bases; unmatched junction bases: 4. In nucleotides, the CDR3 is TGTGCCAGCAGTGAACACAGGGGGCGAGACACTGAAGCTTTCTTT. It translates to CASSEHRGRDTEAFF.

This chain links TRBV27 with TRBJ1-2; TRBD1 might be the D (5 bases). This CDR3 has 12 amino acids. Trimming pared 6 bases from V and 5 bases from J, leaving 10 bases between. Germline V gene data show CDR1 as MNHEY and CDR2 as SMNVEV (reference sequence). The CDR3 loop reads CASSDQGYGYTF. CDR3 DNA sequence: TGTGCCAGCAGCGATCAGGGTTATGGCTACACCTTC.